This T cell receptor (beta chain) stems from a study of blood T cell repertoires in COVID-19 (dated by TCRdb to 2018 to 2021). Context from the whole study: The collaborator samples originated in the United States, Italy and Spain and spanned the acute and convalescent phases of COVID-19. The sample metadata nearly always contained a de-identified subject ID, COVID-19 status, age in years and sex. Where available, HLA class I and class II types were obtained from metadata supplied by the sample provider rather than from assay-based typing. Samples came from the ongoing ImmuneRACE study (first 160 participants) plus 1,254 subjects from 6 global collaborators. The prospective study material was composed of cDNA or gDNA derived from T cells, B-cell-depleted T cells, or PBMCs. The repertoires were released in a freely available public database intended as a resource for research on the immune response to SARS-CoV-2. Subjects who had been exposed to COVID-19, were actively infected with it, or had recovered from it provided the deeply sampled blood TCRbeta repertoires that made up the dataset. Study-wide findings and limitations: How much clinical and demographic metadata was included differed by source and by participant, and the metadata was provided uncurated.

TCRbeta CDR3 regions were amplified from genomic DNA by means of the immunoSEQ Assay, a bias-controlled multiplex PCR. In the authors' own workflow: Within the assay, amplification of reference gene primers was used to estimate how many nucleated cells each sample contained. To quantify the absolute abundance of each unique TCRbeta CDR3 rearrangement, sequence reads were collapsed and filtered. Productive Simpson clonality was computed per sample as the square root of Simpson's diversity index over productive rearrangements. The clones in this table, taken by TCRdb from immuneACCESS, are in-frame only. Not every clone is retained; where verified, under half of the shortfall comes from an unresolved V gene, and the cause of the rest is unknown. The DNA gave D and trimming, while V, J and clone size come from that table. For this sample the table gives some 450,000 clones, of which 70% to 90% were detected only once. 0.8% to 1% of the sample goes to the ten largest clones.

This clone was found a few times. This clone's antigen is unknown. The sample holds no much larger clone one base away, and base qualities are not on file. In the germline V gene, CDR1 corresponds to SGHVS and CDR2 to FNYEAQ. The V and J ends are trimmed by 5 bases and 0 bases, leaving 8 bases between them. Including cysteine and phenylalanine, the CDR3 has 14 amino acids. The kept DNA is CDR3 alone, 42 bases in frame from the first base. One collaborating source in Seattle enrolled patients while the patients were actively infected and followed the patients over time throughout the course of disease. Whole blood was collected in K2EDTA tubes by collaborating institutions according to the institutions' own protocols. For TCRbeta analysis, collaborators shipped samples in one of three forms: frozen whole blood, isolated PBMCs, or DNA extracted from either of those sample types.

The rearranged chain carries TRBV7-6 and TRBJ1-3; TRBD1 is a possible D gene, resting on 6 matching bases. The sample comprised peripheral blood. This clonotype was obtained from a young man with COVID-19, enrolled during active disease. The sequenced DNA: TGTGCCAGCAGCGGACAGACCTCTGGAAACACCATATATTTT. This translates into CASSGQTSGNTIYF.